These 10 T cell receptor beta chains were all obtained from the same sample, sequenced in a study of T cells in Graves' hyperthyroidism and ophthalmopathy. From RNA transcripts, TCR beta CDR3 regions were amplified. The TCR CDR3 first-round RT-PCR relied on the HTBI primer set. In TCRdb, the multiplex PCR reads were re-called with MiXCR into one record per CDR3 protein. The profile shows tens of thousands of distinct CDR3 sequences, approximately 58% of them singletons. The material sequenced was peripheral blood or thyroid tissue (not recorded which). These receptors all stem from a man in his late teens or twenties with Graves' hyperthyroidism.

The CDR3 DNA reads as TGTGCCAGCACCCTTCAGAGGGGGGGCTACGAGCAGTACTTC. Protein: CASTLQRGGYEQYF. The chain is built from TRBV12-3 or TRBV12-4 and TRBJ2-7; D is perhaps TRBD2 (7 bases). The CDR3 spans 14 residues. V lost 7 bases and J 3 bases, leaving 16 bases between the germline ends.

J is TRBJ2-2 and V is TRBV7-8, with TRBD2 as a possible D gene (6 bases). CDR3 size: 15 residues. V was trimmed by 1 base and J by 5 bases, leaving 11 bases between them. Germline V gene data show CDR1 as SGHVS and CDR2 as FQNEAQ. The CDR3 nucleotides are TGTGCCAGCAGCTTAGGCGGGGAGAGGACCGGGGAGCTGTTTTTT. This encodes CASSLGGERTGELFF.

This sequence joins TRBV5-5 and TRBJ2-3; D unresolved. V was shortened by 4 bases and J by 0 bases, with 12 bases between the two germline ends. The germline V gene encodes CDR1 SGHKS and CDR2 YYEKEE (reference sequence). This CDR3 contains 15 residues. CDR3 sequence (DNA): TGTGCCAGCAGCCCTGGTCGGGTCAGCACAGATACGCAGTATTTT. Translation: CASSPGRVSTDTQYF.

With respect to this clonotype: A junction boundary mismatches the germline segment, possibly from a read error. The gene calls are TRBV20-1 and TRBJ2-5; 9 bases match TRBD2. The V gene's germline CDR1 is DFQATT and CDR2 SNEGSKA (reference sequence). The CDR3 extends over 15 amino acids. CDR3 sequence reads: CSASHSGGPREPQCF. CDR3 sequence (DNA): TGCAGTGCTAGTCATAGCGGGGGACCTCGAGAGCCCCAGTGCTTC.

CDR3: CSVGPGSYEQYF. CDR3 DNA sequence: TGCAGCGTGGGCCCGGGCTCCTACGAGCAGTACTTC. The genes are TRBV29-1 and TRBJ2-7, with D unresolved. There are 12 residues in the CDR3. The V gene's germline CDR1 is SQVTM and CDR2 ANQGSEA. With 6 bases removed from V and 0 bases from J, the gap between germline ends came to 9 bases.

The chain recombines TRBV25-1 with TRBJ1-4; D gene uncertain. The germline CDR1 and CDR2 sequences are MGHDK and SYGVNS. Deletions cut 1 base from V and 10 bases from J, with 16 bases between. The CDR3 is 15 residues long. CDR3 sequence: CASSEFNGPLGKLFF. The CDR3 DNA reads as TGTGCCAGCAGTGAATTCAACGGCCCTTTAGGAAAACTGTTTTTT.

The chain couples TRBV25-1 to TRBJ1-1; TRBD1 aligns across 7 bases. This CDR3 has 13 residues. V dropped 6 bases and J dropped 4; count of bases not matched to a gene: 5. The germline CDR1 and CDR2 sequences are MGHDK and SYGVNS. The CDR3 nucleotides are TGTGCCAGCAGACAGGGGTGGGGCACTGAAGCTTTCTTT. Its protein is CASRQGWGTEAFF.

Notes on this clonotype: In this CDR3 the conserved last residue, phenylalanine or tryptophan, is missing, so a read error is likely. The rearrangement links TRBV9 to TRBJ1-6, with a tentative D call TRBD1 (5 bases). CDR1 is SGDLS and CDR2 is YYNGEE in the germline V gene. CDR3 length: 16 residues. This CDR3 is CASSVEGYSYNSPLHS. The CDR3 coding sequence is TGTGCCAGCAGCGTCGAGGGGTACTCCTATAACTCACCCCTCCACTCT.

Only a few counts were recorded for this clonotype. The chain uses TRBV10-3 and TRBJ2-7; the D gene is possibly TRBD1 (6 bases). CDR1 and CDR2 from the germline V gene are ENHRY and SYGVKD. The CDR3 is 14 amino acids. Trimming stripped 3 bases from V and 5 bases from J, with 14 bases between. The DNA for the CDR3 is TGTGCCATCAGTGATGAAGACAGGTGGGACGAGCAGTACTTC. Its protein is CAISDEDRWDEQYF.

Note on this clonotype: Its ends do not fully match the called genes, so a read error is possible. As DNA, the CDR3 is TGCGCCAGCAGCCCCAAAACAGGGACACTAGCCAGAAACATTCAGTACTTC. Its translation: CASSPKTGTLARNIQYF. The genes are TRBV7-2 and TRBJ2-4; TRBD1 or TRBD2 may be the D gene (6 bases each). Germline CDR1 SGHTA, CDR2 FQGNSA. This CDR3 has 17 residues. The full variable domain, rest sourced from reference TRBV7-2 and TRBJ2-4, is GAGVSQSPSNKVTEKGKDVELRCDPISGHTALYWYRQSLGQGLEFLIYFQGNSAPDKSGLPSDRFSAERTGGSVSTLTIQRTQQEDSAVYLCASSPKTGTLARNIQYFGAGTRLSVL.